These 5 T cell receptor beta chains were sequenced from one sample in a study of blood T cell repertoires in COVID-19. TCRdb's table, derived via immunoSEQ multiplex PCR, lists solely in-frame clones and lacks some. The table includes about 220,000 clones, 84% detected once. The sequencing sample was made of peripheral blood. These receptors were taken from a man between 50 and 59 years old with active or convalescent COVID-19.

This chain links TRBV11-2 with TRBJ2-7, with no clear D. This CDR3 region has 13 residues. V was clipped by 3 bases and J by 2 bases, with 8 bases between them. Germline CDR1 is SGHAT and CDR2 is FQNNGV. DNA of the CDR3: TGTGCCAGCAGCTTCGCCCTAGCCTACGAGCAGTACTTC. This encodes CASSFALAYEQYF.

The chain carries TRBV15 and TRBJ1-5; no clear D gene. This CDR3 comprises 17 residues. V shed 3 bases and J shed 2 bases, with 17 bases lying between them. Germline CDR1 LNHNV, CDR2 YYDKDF (reference sequence). The CDR3 nucleotides read TGTGCCACCAGCAGGAGCCCCCTCATGTTTGGCAATCAGCCCCAGCATTTT. Protein product: CATSRSPLMFGNQPQHF.

The V call is TRBV7-2, the J call TRBJ1-3; D remains unclear. Trimming stripped 2 bases from V and 2 bases from J, with 7 bases between. Germline CDR1 and CDR2: SGHTA and FQGNSA. The CDR3 consists of 14 residues. The CDR3 region is CASSLSRAGNTIYF. The CDR3, as DNA: TGTGCCAGCAGCTTATCGAGGGCTGGAAACACCATATATTTT.

This chain connects TRBV5-1 to TRBJ2-2; TRBD2 might be the D (7 bases). Germline CDR1 and CDR2: SGHRS and YFSETQ. The V end lost 2 bases, the J end lost 1 base, and 12 bases lay between the germline ends. The CDR3 extends over 16 amino acids. The CDR3 region is CASSFGGARNTGELFF. The CDR3 bases are TGCGCCAGCAGCTTTGGGGGGGCGCGGAACACCGGGGAGCTGTTTTTT. The full variable domain, in which reference TRBV5-1 and TRBJ2-2 provide the parts outside the CDR3, is KAGVTQTPRYLIKTRGQQVTLSCSPISGHRSVSWYQQTPGQGLQFLFEYFSETQRNKGNFPGRFSGRQFSNSRSEMNVSTLELGDSALYLCASSFGGARNTGELFFGEGSRLTVL.

This chain uses TRBV7-8 with TRBJ2-1; 7 bases map to TRBD2. CDR1 is SGHVS and CDR2 is FQNEAQ in the germline V gene. The CDR3 spans 17 residues. With 0 bases clipped from V and 7 bases from J, the junction kept 12 bases outside the gene matches. CDR3 amino acids: CASSLAGLGGPDNEQFF. The CDR3 coding sequence is TGTGCCAGCAGCTTAGCCGGGTTGGGAGGGCCGGATAATGAGCAGTTCTTC.